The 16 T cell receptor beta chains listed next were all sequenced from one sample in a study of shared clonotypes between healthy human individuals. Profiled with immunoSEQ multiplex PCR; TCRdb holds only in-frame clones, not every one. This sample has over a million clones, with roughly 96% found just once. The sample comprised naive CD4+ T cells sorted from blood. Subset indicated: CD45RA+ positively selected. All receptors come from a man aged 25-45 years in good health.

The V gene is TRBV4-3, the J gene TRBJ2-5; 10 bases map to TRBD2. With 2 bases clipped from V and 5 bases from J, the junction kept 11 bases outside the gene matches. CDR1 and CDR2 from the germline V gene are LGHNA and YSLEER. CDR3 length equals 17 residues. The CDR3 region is CASSQRLAGVEFETQYF. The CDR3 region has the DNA TGCGCCAGCAGCCAACGTCTAGCGGGAGTTGAATTTGAGACCCAGTACTTC.

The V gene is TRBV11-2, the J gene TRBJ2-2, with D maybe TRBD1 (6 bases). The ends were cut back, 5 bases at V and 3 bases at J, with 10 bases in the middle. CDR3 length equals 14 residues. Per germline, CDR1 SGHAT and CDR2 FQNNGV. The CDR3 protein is CASSTGHDTGELFF. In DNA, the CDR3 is TGTGCCAGCAGCACGGGACACGACACCGGGGAGCTGTTTTTT.

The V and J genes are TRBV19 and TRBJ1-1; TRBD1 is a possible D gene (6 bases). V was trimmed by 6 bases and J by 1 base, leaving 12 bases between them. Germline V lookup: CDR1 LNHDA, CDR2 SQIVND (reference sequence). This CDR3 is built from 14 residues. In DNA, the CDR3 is TGTGCCAGTAGAGCGACAGGAGCGAACACTGAAGCTTTCTTT. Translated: CASRATGANTEAFF.

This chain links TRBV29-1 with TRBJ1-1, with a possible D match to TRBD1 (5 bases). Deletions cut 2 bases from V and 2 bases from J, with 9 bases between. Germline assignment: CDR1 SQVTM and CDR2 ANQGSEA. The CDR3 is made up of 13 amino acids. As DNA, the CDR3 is TGCAGCGTTGAAAGGACACTTAACACTGAAGCTTTCTTT. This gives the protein CSVERTLNTEAFF. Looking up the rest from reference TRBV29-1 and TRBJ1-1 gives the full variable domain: SAVISQKPSRDICQRGTSLTIQCQVDSQVTMMFWYRQQPGQSLTLIATANQGSEATYESGFVIDKFPISRPNLTFSTLTVSNMSPEDSSIYLCSVERTLNTEAFFGQGTRLTVV.

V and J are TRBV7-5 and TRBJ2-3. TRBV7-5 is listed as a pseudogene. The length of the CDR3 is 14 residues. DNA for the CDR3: TGTGTCAGAAGCTTAGTGGTTCTCACAGATACGCAGTATTTT. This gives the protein CVRSLVVLTDTQYF.

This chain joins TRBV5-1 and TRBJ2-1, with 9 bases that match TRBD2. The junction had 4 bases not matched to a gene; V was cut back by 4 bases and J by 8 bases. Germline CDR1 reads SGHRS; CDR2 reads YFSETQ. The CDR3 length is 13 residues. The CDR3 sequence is CASSLAGLDEQFF. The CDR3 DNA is TGCGCCAGCAGCCTAGCGGGACTTGATGAGCAGTTCTTC.

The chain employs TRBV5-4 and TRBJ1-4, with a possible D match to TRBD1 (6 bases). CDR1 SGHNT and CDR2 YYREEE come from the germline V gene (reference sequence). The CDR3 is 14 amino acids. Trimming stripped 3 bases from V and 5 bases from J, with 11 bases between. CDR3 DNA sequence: TGTGCCAGCAGCTCGACGGGGGGCAATGAAAAACTGTTTTTT. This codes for CASSSTGGNEKLFF.

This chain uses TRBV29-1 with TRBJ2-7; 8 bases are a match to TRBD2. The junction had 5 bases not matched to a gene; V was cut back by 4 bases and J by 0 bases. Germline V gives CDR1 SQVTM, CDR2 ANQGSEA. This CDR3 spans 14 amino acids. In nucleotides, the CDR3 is TGCAGCGTTGGGCCAGCGGGGGTCTCCTACGAGCAGTACTTC. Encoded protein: CSVGPAGVSYEQYF.

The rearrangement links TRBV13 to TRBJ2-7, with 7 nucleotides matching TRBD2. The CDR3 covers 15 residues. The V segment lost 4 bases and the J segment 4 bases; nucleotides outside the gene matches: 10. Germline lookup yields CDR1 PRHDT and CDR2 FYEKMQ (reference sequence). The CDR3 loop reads CASSSKGGPRYEQYF. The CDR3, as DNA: TGTGCCAGCAGCTCAAAGGGAGGGCCGAGGTACGAGCAGTACTTC.

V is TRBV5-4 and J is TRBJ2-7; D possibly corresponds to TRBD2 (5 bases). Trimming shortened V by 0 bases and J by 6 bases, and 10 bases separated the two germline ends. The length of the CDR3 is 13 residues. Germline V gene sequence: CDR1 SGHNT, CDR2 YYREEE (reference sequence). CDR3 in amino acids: CASSLAGVPEQYF. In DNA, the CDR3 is TGTGCCAGCAGCTTGGCCGGGGTCCCCGAGCAGTACTTC.

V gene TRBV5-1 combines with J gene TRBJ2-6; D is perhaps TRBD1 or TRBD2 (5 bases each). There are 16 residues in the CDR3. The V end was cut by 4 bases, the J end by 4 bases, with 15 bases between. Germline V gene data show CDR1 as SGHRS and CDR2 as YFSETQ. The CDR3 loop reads CASSPYSGTGANVLTF. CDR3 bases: TGCGCCAGCAGCCCGTACTCTGGGACCGGGGCCAACGTCCTGACTTTC.

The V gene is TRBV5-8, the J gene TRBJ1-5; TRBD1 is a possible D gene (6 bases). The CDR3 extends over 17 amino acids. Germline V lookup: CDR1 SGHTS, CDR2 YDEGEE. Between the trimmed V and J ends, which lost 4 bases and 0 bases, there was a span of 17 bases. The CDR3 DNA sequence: TGTGCCAGCAGCCCCTTCCAGGGGCAAAATAGCAATCAGCCCCAGCATTTT. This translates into CASSPFQGQNSNQPQHF.

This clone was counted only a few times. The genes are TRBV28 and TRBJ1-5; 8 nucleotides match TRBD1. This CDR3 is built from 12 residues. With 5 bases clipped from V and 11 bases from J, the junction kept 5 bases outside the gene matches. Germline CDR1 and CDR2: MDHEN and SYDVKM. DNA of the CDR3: TGTGCCAGCAGTCGACAGGGGTCAGCCCAGCATTTT. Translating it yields CASSRQGSAQHF.

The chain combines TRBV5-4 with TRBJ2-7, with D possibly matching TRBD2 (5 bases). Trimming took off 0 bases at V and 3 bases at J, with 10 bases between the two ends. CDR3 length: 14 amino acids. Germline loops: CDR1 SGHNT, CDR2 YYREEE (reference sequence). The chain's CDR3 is CASSLVPGNYEQYF. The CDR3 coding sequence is TGTGCCAGCAGCTTGGTTCCGGGAAACTACGAGCAGTACTTC.

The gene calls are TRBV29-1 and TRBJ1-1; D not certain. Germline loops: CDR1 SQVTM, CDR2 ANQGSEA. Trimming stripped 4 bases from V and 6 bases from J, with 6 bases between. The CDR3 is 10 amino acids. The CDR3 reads CSVAVAEAFF. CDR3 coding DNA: TGCAGCGTTGCTGTAGCTGAAGCTTTCTTT.

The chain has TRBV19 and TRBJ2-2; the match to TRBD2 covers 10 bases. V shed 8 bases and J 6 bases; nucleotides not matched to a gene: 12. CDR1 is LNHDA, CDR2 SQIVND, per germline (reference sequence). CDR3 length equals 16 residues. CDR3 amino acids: CASERYSGRWAGELFF. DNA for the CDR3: TGTGCCAGTGAACGCTATAGCGGGAGGTGGGCCGGGGAGCTGTTTTTT.